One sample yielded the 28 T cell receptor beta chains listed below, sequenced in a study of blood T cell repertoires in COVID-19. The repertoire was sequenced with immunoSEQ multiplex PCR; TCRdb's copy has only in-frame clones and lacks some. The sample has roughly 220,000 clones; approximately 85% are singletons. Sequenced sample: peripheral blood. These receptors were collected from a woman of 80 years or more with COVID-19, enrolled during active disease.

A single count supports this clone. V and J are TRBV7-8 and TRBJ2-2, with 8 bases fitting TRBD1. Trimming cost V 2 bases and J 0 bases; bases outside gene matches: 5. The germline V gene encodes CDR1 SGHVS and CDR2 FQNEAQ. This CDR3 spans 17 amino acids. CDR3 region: CASSLPRDRTNTGELFF. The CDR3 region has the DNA TGTGCCAGCAGCTTACCTAGGGACAGGACGAACACCGGGGAGCTGTTTTTT.

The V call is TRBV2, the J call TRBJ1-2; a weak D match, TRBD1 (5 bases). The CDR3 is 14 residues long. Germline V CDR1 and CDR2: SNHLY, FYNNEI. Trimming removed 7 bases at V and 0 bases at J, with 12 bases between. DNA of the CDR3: TGTGCCAGCATCCTGGGGGGGTCTAACTATGGCTACACCTTC. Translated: CASILGGSNYGYTF.

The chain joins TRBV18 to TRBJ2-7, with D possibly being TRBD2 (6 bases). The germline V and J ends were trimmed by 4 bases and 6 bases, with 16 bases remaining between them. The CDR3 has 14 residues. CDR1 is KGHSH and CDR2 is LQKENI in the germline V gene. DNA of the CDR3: TGTGCCAGCTCACAGCAACCGGGAGTAGCCGAGCAGTACTTC. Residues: CASSQQPGVAEQYF.

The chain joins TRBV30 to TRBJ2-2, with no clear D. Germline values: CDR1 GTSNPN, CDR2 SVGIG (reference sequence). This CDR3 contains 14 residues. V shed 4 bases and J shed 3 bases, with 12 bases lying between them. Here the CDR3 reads CAWTNLPDTGELFF. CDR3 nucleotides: TGTGCCTGGACTAACCTCCCGGACACCGGGGAGCTGTTTTTT.

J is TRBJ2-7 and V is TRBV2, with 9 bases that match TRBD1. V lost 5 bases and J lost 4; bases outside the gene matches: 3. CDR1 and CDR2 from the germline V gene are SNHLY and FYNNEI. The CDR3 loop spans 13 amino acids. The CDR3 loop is CASSRQGGYEQYF. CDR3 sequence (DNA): TGTGCCAGCAGTCGACAGGGGGGTTACGAGCAGTACTTC. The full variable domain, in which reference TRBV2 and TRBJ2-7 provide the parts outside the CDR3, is EPEVTQTPSHQVTQMGQEVILRCVPISNHLYFYWYRQILGQKVEFLVSFYNNEISEKSEIFDDQFSVERPDGSNFTLKIRSTKLEDSAMYFCASSRQGGYEQYFGPGTRLTVT.

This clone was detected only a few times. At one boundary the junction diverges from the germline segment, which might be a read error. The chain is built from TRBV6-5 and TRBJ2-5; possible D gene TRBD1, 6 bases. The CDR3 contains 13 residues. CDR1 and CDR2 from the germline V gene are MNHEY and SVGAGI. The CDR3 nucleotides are TGTGCCAGCAGCTCAGGGGAACAAGGGACCCAGTACTTC. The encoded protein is CASSSGEQGTQYF.

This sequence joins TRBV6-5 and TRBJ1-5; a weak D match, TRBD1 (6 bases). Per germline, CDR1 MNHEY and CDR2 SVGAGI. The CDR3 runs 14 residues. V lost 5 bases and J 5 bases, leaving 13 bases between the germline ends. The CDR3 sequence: CASSPDSGYQPQHF. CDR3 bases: TGTGCCAGCAGTCCGGACAGTGGTTATCAGCCCCAGCATTTT.

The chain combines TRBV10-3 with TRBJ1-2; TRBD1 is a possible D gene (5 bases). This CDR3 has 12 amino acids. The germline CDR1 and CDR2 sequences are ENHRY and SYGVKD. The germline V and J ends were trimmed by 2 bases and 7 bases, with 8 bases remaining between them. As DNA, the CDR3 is TGTGCCATCAGTGAGGTTGGGGCTGGCTACACCTTC. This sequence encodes CAISEVGAGYTF.

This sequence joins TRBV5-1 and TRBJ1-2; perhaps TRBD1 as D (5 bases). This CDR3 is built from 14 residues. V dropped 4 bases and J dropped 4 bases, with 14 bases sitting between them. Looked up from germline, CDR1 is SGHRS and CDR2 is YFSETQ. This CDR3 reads CASSALGGSYGYTF. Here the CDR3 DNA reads TGCGCCAGCAGCGCCTTGGGGGGGAGCTATGGCTACACCTTC. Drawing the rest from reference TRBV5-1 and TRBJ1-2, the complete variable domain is KAGVTQTPRYLIKTRGQQVTLSCSPISGHRSVSWYQQTPGQGLQFLFEYFSETQRNKGNFPGRFSGRQFSNSRSEMNVSTLELGDSALYLCASSALGGSYGYTFGSGTRLTVV.

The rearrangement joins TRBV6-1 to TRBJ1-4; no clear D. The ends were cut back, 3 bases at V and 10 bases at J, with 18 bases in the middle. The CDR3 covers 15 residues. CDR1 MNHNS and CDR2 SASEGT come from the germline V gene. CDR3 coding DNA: TGTGCCAGCAGTGATAGTCCGAGCCGGTCCCTAAAACTGTTTTTT. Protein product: CASSDSPSRSLKLFF.

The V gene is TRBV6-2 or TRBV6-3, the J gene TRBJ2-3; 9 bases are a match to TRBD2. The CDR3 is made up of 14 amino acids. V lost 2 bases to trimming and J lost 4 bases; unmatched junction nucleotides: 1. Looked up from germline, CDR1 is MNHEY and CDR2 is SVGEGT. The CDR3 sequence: CASSYGGRADTQYF. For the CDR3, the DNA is TGTGCCAGCAGTTACGGCGGGAGGGCAGATACGCAGTATTTT.

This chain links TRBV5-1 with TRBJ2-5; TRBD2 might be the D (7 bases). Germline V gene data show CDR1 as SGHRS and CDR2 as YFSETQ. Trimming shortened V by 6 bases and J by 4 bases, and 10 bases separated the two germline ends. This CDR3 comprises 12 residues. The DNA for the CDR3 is TGCGCCAGCACAGGGGAGGGAGAGACCCAGTACTTC. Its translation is CASTGEGETQYF.

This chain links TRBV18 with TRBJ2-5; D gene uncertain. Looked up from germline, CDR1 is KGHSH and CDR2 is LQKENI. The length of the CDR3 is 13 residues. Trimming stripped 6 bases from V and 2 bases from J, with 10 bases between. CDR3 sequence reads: CASSVRSQETQYF. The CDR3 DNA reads TGTGCCAGCTCTGTGAGGTCTCAAGAGACCCAGTACTTC.

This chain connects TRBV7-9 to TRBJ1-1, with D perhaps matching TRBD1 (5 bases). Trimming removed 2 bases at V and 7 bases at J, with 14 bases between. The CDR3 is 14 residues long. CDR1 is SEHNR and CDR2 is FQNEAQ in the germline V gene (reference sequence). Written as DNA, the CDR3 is TGTGCCAGCAGCTTAATGGGGGGAGGACTTGAAGCTTTCTTT. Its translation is CASSLMGGGLEAFF. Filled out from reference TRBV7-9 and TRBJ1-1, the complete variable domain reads DTGVSQNPRHKITKRGQNVTFRCDPISEHNRLYWYRQTLGQGPEFLTYFQNEAQLEKSRLLSDRFSAERPKGSFSTLEIQRTEQGDSAMYLCASSLMGGGLEAFFGQGTRLTVV.

This CDR3 is CAFQQPPGEKLFF. Here the CDR3 DNA reads TGTGCCTTTCAACAACCCCCAGGGGAAAAACTGTTTTTT. The genes are TRBV30 and TRBJ1-4; a possible D gene is TRBD1 (5 bases). Trimming removed 7 bases from V and 8 bases from J, with 17 bases in between. The germline V gene has CDR1 GTSNPN and CDR2 SVGIG (reference sequence). This CDR3 region has 13 residues.

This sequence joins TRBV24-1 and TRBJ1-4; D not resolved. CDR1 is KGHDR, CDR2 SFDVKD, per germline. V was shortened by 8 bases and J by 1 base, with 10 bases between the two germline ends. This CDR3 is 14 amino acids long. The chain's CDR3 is CATTRFRTNEKLFF. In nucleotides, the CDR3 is TGTGCCACCACCCGGTTTCGAACTAATGAAAAACTGTTTTTT.

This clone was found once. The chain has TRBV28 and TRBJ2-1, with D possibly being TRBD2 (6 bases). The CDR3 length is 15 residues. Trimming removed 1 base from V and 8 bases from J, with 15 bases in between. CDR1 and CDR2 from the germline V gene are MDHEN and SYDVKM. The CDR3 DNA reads TGTGCCAGCAGTTTATCCTTAGCGGCCGATGATGAGCAGTTCTTC. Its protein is CASSLSLAADDEQFF.

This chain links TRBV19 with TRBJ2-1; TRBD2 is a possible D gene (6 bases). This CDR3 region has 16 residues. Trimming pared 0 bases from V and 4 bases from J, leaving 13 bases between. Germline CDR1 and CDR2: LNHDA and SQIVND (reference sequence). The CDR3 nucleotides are TGTGCCAGTAGTATAGATCGAACCGGGAGTTACAATGAGCAGTTCTTC. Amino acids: CASSIDRTGSYNEQFF.

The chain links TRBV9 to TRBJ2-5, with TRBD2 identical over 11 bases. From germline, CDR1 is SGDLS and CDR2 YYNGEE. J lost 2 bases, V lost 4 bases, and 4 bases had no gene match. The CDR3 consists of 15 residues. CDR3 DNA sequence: TGTGCCAGCAGCCCCCGGACTAGCGGGCAAGAGACCCAGTACTTC. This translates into CASSPRTSGQETQYF.

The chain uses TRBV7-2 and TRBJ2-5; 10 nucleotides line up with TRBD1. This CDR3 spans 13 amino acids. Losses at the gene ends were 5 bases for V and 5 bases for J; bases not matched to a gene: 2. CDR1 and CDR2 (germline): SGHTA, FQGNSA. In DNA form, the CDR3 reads TGTGCCAGCAGCGCGGACAGGGGGGAGACCCAGTACTTC. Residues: CASSADRGETQYF. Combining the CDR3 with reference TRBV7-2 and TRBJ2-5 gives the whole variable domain GAGVSQSPSNKVTEKGKDVELRCDPISGHTALYWYRQSLGQGLEFLIYFQGNSAPDKSGLPSDRFSAERTGGSVSTLTIQRTQQEDSAVYLCASSADRGETQYFGPGTRLLVL.

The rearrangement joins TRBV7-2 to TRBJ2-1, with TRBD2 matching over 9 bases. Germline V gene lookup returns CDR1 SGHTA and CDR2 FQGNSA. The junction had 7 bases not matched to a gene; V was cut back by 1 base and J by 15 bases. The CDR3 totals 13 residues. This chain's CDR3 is CASSLGGRGGLFF. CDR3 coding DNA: TGTGCCAGCAGCTTAGGAGGGCGGGGGGGCTTGTTCTTC.

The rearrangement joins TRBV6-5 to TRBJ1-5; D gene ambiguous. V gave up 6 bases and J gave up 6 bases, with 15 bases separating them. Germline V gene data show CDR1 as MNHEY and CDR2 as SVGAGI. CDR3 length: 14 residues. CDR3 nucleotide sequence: TGTGCCAGCAGCTTCCGGGCCGCGGGTCAGCCCCAGCATTTT. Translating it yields CASSFRAAGQPQHF.

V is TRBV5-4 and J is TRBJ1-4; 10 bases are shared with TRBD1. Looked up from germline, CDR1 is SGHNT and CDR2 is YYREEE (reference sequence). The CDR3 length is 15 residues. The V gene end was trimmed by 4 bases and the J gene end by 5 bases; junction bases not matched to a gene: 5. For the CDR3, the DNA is TGTGCCAGCAGCCACGACAGGGGGCGGAATGAAAAACTGTTTTTT. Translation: CASSHDRGRNEKLFF. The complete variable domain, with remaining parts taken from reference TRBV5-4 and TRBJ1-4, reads ETGVTQSPTHLIKTRGQQVTLRCSSQSGHNTVSWYQQALGQGPQFIFQYYREEENGRGNFPPRFSGLQFPNYSSELNVNALELDDSALYLCASSHDRGRNEKLFFGSGTQLSVL.

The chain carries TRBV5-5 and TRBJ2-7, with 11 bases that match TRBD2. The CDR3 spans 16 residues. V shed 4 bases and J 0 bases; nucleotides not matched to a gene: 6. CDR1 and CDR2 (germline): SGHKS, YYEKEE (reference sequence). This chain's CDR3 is CASSQPTSGTSYEQYF. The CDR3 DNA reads TGTGCCAGCAGCCAACCGACTAGCGGGACCTCCTACGAGCAGTACTTC.

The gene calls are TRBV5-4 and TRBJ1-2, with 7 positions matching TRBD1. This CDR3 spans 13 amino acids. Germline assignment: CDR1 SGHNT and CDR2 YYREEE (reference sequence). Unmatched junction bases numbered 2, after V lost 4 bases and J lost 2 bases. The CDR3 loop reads CASSAGQNYGYTF. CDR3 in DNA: TGTGCCAGCAGCGCGGGACAGAACTATGGCTACACCTTC.

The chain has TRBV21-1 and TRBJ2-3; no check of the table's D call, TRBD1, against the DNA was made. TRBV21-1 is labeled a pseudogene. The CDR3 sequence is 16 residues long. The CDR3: CASSKALRQGPDTQYF. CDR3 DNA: TGTGCCAGCAGCAAAGCGCTGCGACAGGGACCAGATACGCAGTATTTT.

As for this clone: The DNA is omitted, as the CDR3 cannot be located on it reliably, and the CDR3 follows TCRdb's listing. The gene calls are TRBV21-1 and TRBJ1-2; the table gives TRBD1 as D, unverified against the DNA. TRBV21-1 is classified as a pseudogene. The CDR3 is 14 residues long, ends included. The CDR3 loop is CASNFGQGNYGYTF.

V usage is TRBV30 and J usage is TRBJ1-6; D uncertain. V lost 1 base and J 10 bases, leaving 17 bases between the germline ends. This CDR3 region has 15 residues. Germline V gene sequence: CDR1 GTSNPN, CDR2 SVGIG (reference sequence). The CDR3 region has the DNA TGTGCCTGGAGTGCCCAGATGCAACGGGAGTCACCCCTCCACTTT. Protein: CAWSAQMQRESPLHF.